These 24 T cell receptor beta chains came from one sample sequenced in a study of technical replicates of blood from a few donors. Sequencing used immunoSEQ multiplex PCR; TCRdb keeps in-frame clones, though not all of them. The table includes around 60,000 clones, approximately 92% detected once. Sequencing was performed on PBMCs. The receptors here all came from a human donor in good health. Some clones in this sample may be carry-over from other donors' samples.

The gene calls are TRBV5-6 and TRBJ2-3; 7 nucleotides agree with TRBD2. V was pared by 2 bases and J by 5 bases, with 5 bases of the junction left unmatched. CDR3 length: 14 amino acids. CDR1 and CDR2 (germline): SGHDT, YYEEEE. CDR3: CASSFLGEGDTQYF. The CDR3, as DNA: TGTGCCAGCAGCTTTTTGGGGGAGGGAGATACGCAGTATTTT.

The rearrangement joins TRBV19 to TRBJ1-4, with D unresolved. Germline loops: CDR1 LNHDA, CDR2 SQIVND (reference sequence). V was pared by 5 bases and J by 6 bases, with 10 bases between. The CDR3 length is 13 residues. The DNA for the CDR3 is TGTGCCAGTAGTTTGGATGCGGATGAAAAACTGTTTTTT. This encodes CASSLDADEKLFF.

This chain joins TRBV6-1 and TRBJ1-1; unclear D gene. Germline lookup yields CDR1 MNHNS and CDR2 SASEGT. Trimming shortened V by 6 bases and J by 2 bases, and 7 bases separated the two germline ends. This CDR3 comprises 12 residues. DNA of the CDR3: TGTGCCAGCAGGGAGAGTAACACTGAAGCTTTCTTT. Its protein is CASRESNTEAFF.

The chain recombines TRBV9 with TRBJ1-3, with TRBD1 as a possible D gene (5 bases). This CDR3 contains 13 residues. V lost 2 bases to trimming and J lost 3 bases, with 6 bases between them. From germline, CDR1 is SGDLS and CDR2 YYNGEE. CDR3 nucleotides: TGTGCCAGCAGCGTTCAGGGTGGAAACACCATATATTTT. Translating it yields CASSVQGGNTIYF.

This chain links TRBV18 with TRBJ1-1; D is unclear. In germline, CDR1 is KGHSH, CDR2 LQKENI. CDR3 length: 13 amino acids. V lost 3 bases and J lost 4, with 9 bases in between. The CDR3: CASSPRPRTEAFF. Written as DNA, the CDR3 is TGTGCCAGCTCACCCCGCCCGCGCACTGAAGCTTTCTTT.

The rearrangement joins TRBV15 to TRBJ2-3, with 8 bases fitting TRBD2. V shed 3 bases and J 2 bases; nucleotides not matched to a gene: 10. Germline CDR1 reads LNHNV; CDR2 reads YYDKDF (reference sequence). This CDR3 spans 17 amino acids. Here the CDR3 reads CATSSTPGLGTTDTQYF. The CDR3 nucleotides are TGTGCCACCAGCAGTACACCGGGACTAGGTACCACAGATACGCAGTATTTT.

This clone was picked up one time. The chain links TRBV9 to TRBJ1-2; D might be TRBD1 (6 bases). Germline values: CDR1 SGDLS, CDR2 YYNGEE. The germline V and J ends were trimmed by 0 bases and 4 bases, with 13 bases remaining between them. This CDR3 comprises 15 residues. Here the CDR3 reads CASSVDGGGAYGYTF. The DNA for the CDR3 is TGTGCCAGCAGCGTAGATGGAGGGGGGGCCTATGGCTACACCTTC.

V usage is TRBV6-6 and J usage is TRBJ2-1, with TRBD1 as a possible D gene (6 bases). The CDR3 is made up of 14 amino acids. Per the germline V gene, CDR1 is MNHNY and CDR2 is SVGAGI (reference sequence). Trimming took off 6 bases at V and 4 bases at J, with 13 bases between the two ends. CDR3: CASSPVGTYNEQFF. As DNA, the CDR3 is TGTGCCAGCAGCCCCGTGGGGACATACAATGAGCAGTTCTTC.

The gene calls are TRBV7-9 and TRBJ2-3; TRBD2 agrees at 8 bases. There are 16 residues in the CDR3. V trimming: 3 bases; J trimming: 0 bases; junction bases outside the gene matches: 5. Germline V gene sequence: CDR1 SEHNR, CDR2 FQNEAQ (reference sequence). The CDR3 region has the DNA TGTGCCAGCAGCTTGGAACTAGCGGCTAGCACAGATACGCAGTATTTT. It yields the protein CASSLELAASTDTQYF.

The chain combines TRBV9 with TRBJ2-3, with 14 nucleotides matching TRBD2. Per the germline V gene, CDR1 is SGDLS and CDR2 is YYNGEE. V shed 4 bases and J 8 bases; nucleotides not matched to a gene: 3. The CDR3 contains 14 residues. The CDR3 spells CASSPGTSGSTQYF. CDR3 in DNA: TGTGCCAGCAGCCCCGGGACTAGCGGGAGTACGCAGTATTTT.

The chain recombines TRBV7-8 with TRBJ2-3; D perhaps matches TRBD1 (5 bases). The germline V gene encodes CDR1 SGHVS and CDR2 FQNEAQ. The CDR3 contains 14 residues. Trimming shortened V by 2 bases and J by 2 bases, and 8 bases separated the two germline ends. The DNA for the CDR3 is TGTGCCAGCAGCTTAACAGGAAACACAGATACGCAGTATTTT. It translates to CASSLTGNTDTQYF.

This chain uses TRBV6-5 with TRBJ2-3; D is possibly TRBD2 (6 bases). V shed 2 bases and J shed 5 bases, with 14 bases lying between them. CDR3 size: 15 residues. Germline V lookup: CDR1 MNHEY, CDR2 SVGAGI. The CDR3 region has the DNA TGTGCCAGCAGTTACAACGGGGGTGGGATAGATACGCAGTATTTT. It yields the protein CASSYNGGGIDTQYF.

J is TRBJ2-3 and V is TRBV29-1; the D is unclear. The CDR3 sequence is 14 residues long. V gave up 5 bases and J gave up 4 bases, with 16 bases separating them. The germline gives CDR1 SQVTM, CDR2 ANQGSEA. The CDR3 spells CSVPSVTPSDTQYF. DNA for the CDR3: TGCAGCGTTCCCAGTGTGACTCCCTCAGATACGCAGTATTTT.

This chain connects TRBV29-1 to TRBJ1-2; a weak D match, TRBD1 (6 bases). Germline V CDR1 and CDR2: SQVTM, ANQGSEA. V was trimmed by 5 bases and J by 7 bases, leaving 17 bases between them. CDR3 length: 13 residues. The CDR3 is CSVQPSAGVGYTF. Written as DNA, the CDR3 is TGCAGCGTTCAGCCGTCGGCAGGGGTTGGCTACACCTTC.

The V and J genes are TRBV5-1 and TRBJ2-1; 9 bases agree with TRBD2. CDR1 SGHRS and CDR2 YFSETQ come from the germline V gene. The CDR3 is 16 amino acids. V gave up 0 bases and J gave up 3 bases; unmatched junction bases: 4. For the CDR3, the DNA is TGCGCCAGCAGCTTGGGACTAGCGGAAGACTACAATGAGCAGTTCTTC. Translating it yields CASSLGLAEDYNEQFF.

The chain joins TRBV7-9 to TRBJ1-1, with 9 bases aligning to TRBD1. CDR1 and CDR2 from the germline V gene are SEHNR and FQNEAQ (reference sequence). This CDR3 is 15 amino acids long. Germline trimming cut 5 bases from V and 0 bases from J; bases unmatched to any gene: 4. The CDR3: CASSIRQGVNTEAFF. The DNA for the CDR3 is TGTGCCAGCAGCATCAGACAGGGGGTGAACACTGAAGCTTTCTTT.

The chain is built from TRBV7-2 and TRBJ2-7; perhaps TRBD2 as D (6 bases). In germline, CDR1 is SGHTA, CDR2 FQGNSA. The CDR3 loop spans 15 amino acids. V gave up 3 bases and J gave up 1 base, with 13 bases separating them. CDR3 sequence: CASSFSGIGSYEQYF. The CDR3 nucleotides read TGTGCCAGCAGCTTTAGCGGTATAGGATCCTACGAGCAGTACTTC.

The CDR3 DNA sequence: TGTGCCAGCAGCTCGTCCGACTATGGCTACACCTTC. Residues: CASSSSDYGYTF. The chain recombines TRBV5-4 with TRBJ1-2; D is unclear. The CDR3 totals 12 residues. V was shortened by 3 bases and J by 3 bases, with 6 bases between the two germline ends. CDR1 is SGHNT, CDR2 YYREEE, per germline (reference sequence).

CDR3 nucleotides: TGTGCCAGCACCACCGGGACTAGCAGTGTCGGGGAGCAGTTCTTC. Residues: CASTTGTSSVGEQFF. The rearrangement links TRBV9 to TRBJ2-1, with TRBD2 identical over 9 bases. Trimming cost V 6 bases and J 10 bases; bases outside gene matches: 14. From germline, CDR1 is SGDLS and CDR2 YYNGEE. The CDR3 has 15 residues. Supplemented by reference TRBV9 and TRBJ2-1, the full variable domain reads DSGVTQTPKHLITATGQRVTLRCSPRSGDLSVYWYQQSLDQGLQFLIQYYNGEERAKGNILERFSAQQFPDLHSELNLSSLELGDSALYFCASTTGTSSVGEQFFGPGTRLTVL.

The chain employs TRBV2 and TRBJ2-7, with TRBD2 matching over 10 bases. Germline loops: CDR1 SNHLY, CDR2 FYNNEI. The CDR3 length is 17 residues. Unmatched junction bases numbered 15, after V lost 9 bases and J lost 1 base. The CDR3 DNA sequence: TGTGCCAGTGAAGGGGCACTAGCGGGATTTCCTTCCTACGAGCAGTACTTC. Its protein is CASEGALAGFPSYEQYF. Variable domain in full (rest from reference TRBV2 and TRBJ2-7): EPEVTQTPSHQVTQMGQEVILRCVPISNHLYFYWYRQILGQKVEFLVSFYNNEISEKSEIFDDQFSVERPDGSNFTLKIRSTKLEDSAMYFCASEGALAGFPSYEQYFGPGTRLTVT.

This clone showed up just once. This chain joins TRBV13 and TRBJ1-2, with 9 bases that match TRBD1. The CDR3 is 15 residues long. The J segment lost 3 bases and the V segment lost 5 bases, leaving 7 bases of the junction unmatched. The germline V gene has CDR1 PRHDT and CDR2 FYEKMQ (reference sequence). In DNA, the CDR3 is TGTGCCAGCAGCAACAGGGACAGGGCCCACTATGGCTACACCTTC. Its protein product is CASSNRDRAHYGYTF.

The V gene is TRBV7-8, the J gene TRBJ1-4; tentative D call: TRBD1 (6 bases). The length of the CDR3 is 15 residues. Germline lookup yields CDR1 SGHVS and CDR2 FQNEAQ. V lost 0 bases, J lost 6 bases, and 11 bases lay in between. CDR3 loop: CASSLAYRVDEKLFF. The CDR3 DNA follows: TGTGCCAGCAGCTTAGCTTACAGGGTCGATGAAAAACTGTTTTTT.

In its sample, this clone was seen once. The chain links TRBV6-5 to TRBJ2-2; 9 bases line up with TRBD1. The CDR3 totals 16 residues. Looked up from germline, CDR1 is MNHEY and CDR2 is SVGAGI. Losses at the gene ends were 6 bases for V and 1 base for J; bases not matched to a gene: 6. This chain's CDR3 is CASSYTGQGNTGELFF. Here the CDR3 DNA reads TGTGCCAGCAGCTACACGGGACAGGGGAACACCGGGGAGCTGTTTTTT.

V usage is TRBV6-5 and J usage is TRBJ1-6; perhaps TRBD1 as D (6 bases). This CDR3 has 14 residues. Germline CDR1 reads MNHEY; CDR2 reads SVGAGI. V gave up 6 bases and J gave up 10 bases, with 16 bases separating them. The CDR3 DNA reads as TGTGCCAGCAGAAAGGGGGTTTTAGACTCACCCCTCCACTTT. This codes for CASRKGVLDSPLHF.